Listed below are T cell receptor beta chains from one sample, sequenced in a study of glioma-infiltrating T cells. From the multiplex PCR reads, TCRdb called clonotypes with MiXCR, one entry per CDR3 protein. Here the sample spans about 140,000 distinct CDR3 sequences, roughly two fifths being singletons. Sequenced sample: glioma tissue, nonneoplastic brain tissue, or PBMCs (not recorded which). Source of these receptors: a human donor with low-grade glioma or glioblastoma, undergoing nonglioma brain surgery, or in good health (not recorded which). Both conserved end residues are part of each CDR3. Each record gives: clone size, J gene, D gene, CDR3 length, V gene, CDR3 protein, CDR3 DNA. D genes are given only for firm matches. Rows may omit the clone size; those that give it use once, few, many or a size class.

few,TRBJ2-1,.,14,TRBV10-3,CAISEEDSYNEQFF,TGTGCCATCAGTGAAGAGGACAGCTACAATGAGCAGTTCTTC
few,TRBJ1-1,.,17,TRBV27,CASSPIPRDGANTEAFF,TGTGCCAGCAGTCCAATACCTCGGGACGGGGCGAACACTGAAGCTTTCTTT
.,TRBJ1-5,TRBD1,14,TRBV4-3,CASSSGQGAQPQHF,TGCGCCAGCAGCTCAGGACAGGGCGCTCAGCCCCAGCATTTT
few,TRBJ1-1,.,13,TRBV7-3,CASSFRGADEAFF,TGTGCCAGCAGCTTTAGGGGGGCGGATGAAGCTTTCTTT
.,TRBJ1-5,.,16,TRBV4-1,CASSQEGGQGNQPQHF,TGCGCCAGCAGCCAAGAAGGGGGTCAGGGCAATCAGCCCCAGCATTTT
few,TRBJ2-3,.,15,TRBV7-8,CASSLFGTSTDTQYF,TGTGCCAGCAGCTTATTCGGGACTAGCACAGATACGCAGTATTTT
.,TRBJ1-1,TRBD1,13,TRBV24-1,CATSEQTGGEAFF,TGTGCCACCAGTGAACAGACAGGGGGCGAAGCTTTCTTT
.,TRBJ2-7,.,12,TRBV20-1,CSARSNSYEQYF,TGCAGTGCTAGGTCTAACTCCTACGAGCAGTACTTC
.,TRBJ1-6,TRBD1,13,TRBV10-2,CASGDRGDSPLHF,TGCGCCAGCGGGGACAGGGGAGATTCACCCCTCCACTTT
few,TRBJ1-5,.,15,TRBV6-2/TRBV6-3,CASSYGPHIVQPQHF,TGTGCCAGCAGTTACGGTCCCCATATCGTGCAGCCCCAGCATTTT
.,TRBJ2-5,.,13,TRBV12-3/TRBV12-4,CASSFRGLETQYF,TGTGCCAGCAGCTTCCGGGGGCTGGAGACCCAGTACTTC
many,TRBJ2-3,.,12,TRBV3-1,CASSQVTDTQYF,TGTGCCAGCAGCCAAGTTACAGATACGCAGTATTTT
.,TRBJ2-7,.,12,TRBV7-9,CASSLLTTEQYF,TGTGCCAGCAGCTTACTCACTACGGAGCAGTACTTC
few,TRBJ2-5,.,13,TRBV6-1,CASSQGDQETQYF,TGTGCCAGCAGTCAGGGCGACCAAGAGACCCAGTACTTC
few,TRBJ2-5,.,12,TRBV7-2,CASRTAQETQYF,TGTGCCAGCCGGACAGCCCAAGAGACCCAGTACTTC